The sequence of this TCR beta chain was determined in a study of shared clonotypes between healthy human individuals. General study points: An anticipated effect of sequencing depth on clonotype sharing among donors was recognized. Sampling involved blood alone; tissue repertoires likely differ.

Concerning this clone itself: Its antigen is not known.

The CDR3 totals 15 residues. The ends lost 5 bases at V and 4 bases at J; junction bases unmatched: 4. Germline-derived CDR1 and CDR2 are MNHEY and SMNVEV (reference sequence). Unsorted PBMC contributed about 270 ng DNA, 25,000 to 35,000 T cell genomes, to each replicate PCR. In the authors' methods: Filtering was not the same, since immunoSEQ gave junction-only sequences without quality scores. TCRdb's copy holds only in-frame clones and misses some; the assay was immunoSEQ multiplex PCR. Clone size and the V and J calls come from that table; the DNA yielded D and trimming. The profile covers fewer than 650,000 clones, with over 65% appearing a single time and roughly 13% taken by the ten largest.

The chain is built from TRBV27 and TRBJ2-2; 10 bases are a match to TRBD2. Sequencing was carried out using PBMCs. This sequence originates from a middle-aged woman in good health. Some clones in this sample may be carry-over from other donors' samples. The CDR3 DNA is TGTGCCAGCAGTCTAGCGGGAGCCGTCACCGGGGAGCTGTTTTTT. It translates to CASSLAGAVTGELFF.